These T cell receptor beta chains were read from a single sample in a study of CD8 T cells in ankylosing spondylitis. TCRdb reprocessed the 5' RACE reads with MiXCR, giving one entry per CDR3 protein. Altogether a few hundred thousand distinct CDR3 sequences are present, 20% to 30% being singletons, with the ten largest covering over 0.55%. The specimen was blood, either unsorted or a sorted T cell fraction (not recorded which). These receptors were taken from a male donor with ankylosing spondylitis or in good health (not recorded which). CDR3s include the opening cysteine and the closing phenylalanine or tryptophan. The order of the fields is J gene, clone size, D gene, V gene, CDR3 protein, CDR3 DNA. D genes are given only for firm matches. Clone size is stated in some rows and not others, as once, few, many or a class when expanded.

TRBJ2-5,many,-,TRBV6-5,CASSYSIATAQETQYF,TGTGCCAGCAGTTACTCGATTGCCACAGCCCAAGAGACCCAGTACTTC
TRBJ2-7,few,-,TRBV6-5,CASRPSGGNEQYF,TGTGCCAGCAGACCCAGTGGGGGAAACGAGCAGTACTTC
TRBJ2-5,-,TRBD2,TRBV6-2/TRBV6-3,CASSSGTSVKTQYF,TGTGCCAGCAGTTCCGGGACTAGTGTGAAGACCCAGTACTTC
TRBJ2-1,-,TRBD2,TRBV20-1,CCARDRGLAASLGEQFF,TGCTGTGCTAGAGATAGGGGACTAGCGGCCTCGTTGGGAGAGCAGTTCTTC
TRBJ2-1,once,-,TRBV7-6,CASSPLSRYDEQFF,TGTGCCAGCAGCCCCCTTTCTCGTTACGACGAGCAGTTCTTC
TRBJ1-2,many,-,TRBV29-1,CSVTGVYGYTF,TGCAGCGTCACCGGAGTCTATGGCTACACCTTC
TRBJ2-7,many,-,TRBV24-1,CATSDTTDTSLGEQYF,TGTGCCACCAGCGATACCACTGACACTAGCTTGGGGGAGCAGTACTTC
TRBJ2-7,-,-,TRBV10-2,CASSENSPYEQYF,TGCGCCAGCAGTGAGAACAGCCCCTACGAGCAGTACTTC
TRBJ1-4,few,TRBD1,TRBV27,CASRAGTGNEKLFF,TGTGCCAGCAGGGCAGGGACAGGGAATGAAAAACTGTTTTTT
TRBJ2-5,many,-,TRBV12-3/TRBV12-4,CASSHTDRSETQYF,TGTGCCAGCAGTCATACGGACAGATCAGAGACCCAGTACTTC
TRBJ2-3,-,TRBD1,TRBV12-3/TRBV12-4,CASRHGTGGTVDTQYF,TGTGCCAGCAGACACGGGACAGGGGGCACGGTAGATACGCAGTATTTT
TRBJ2-7,many,TRBD1,TRBV6-1,CASSRQGTYEQYF,TGTGCCAGCAGCAGACAGGGGACCTACGAGCAGTACTTC
TRBJ1-6,few,-,TRBV6-5,CASSYSSWWNTLHF,TGTGCCAGCAGTTACTCGAGTTGGTGGAACACCCTCCACTTT
TRBJ2-1,-,-,TRBV20-1,CSARVGRVVEFF,TGCAGTGCTAGAGTTGGAAGGGTTGTCGAGTTCTTC
TRBJ2-5,many,TRBD2,TRBV2,CASGGGGPEETQYF,TGTGCCAGCGGTGGCGGGGGGCCCGAAGAGACCCAGTACTTC
TRBJ2-1,once,TRBD2,TRBV28,CASRTLAGGENNEQFF,TGTGCCAGCAGGACACTAGCGGGGGGGGAAAATAATGAGCAGTTCTTC
TRBJ1-5,many,-,TRBV2,CASSETYYQPQHF,TGTGCCAGCAGTGAGACATACTATCAGCCCCAGCATTTT
TRBJ2-7,many,-,TRBV5-1,CASKESVAAYEQYF,TGCGCCAGCAAGGAGTCAGTGGCGGCCTACGAGCAGTACTTC
TRBJ1-6,many,-,TRBV20-1,CSARDIIQENYNSPLHF,TGCAGTGCTAGAGATATTATACAGGAAAACTATAATTCACCCCTCCACTTT
TRBJ2-1,-,TRBD2,TRBV20-1,CSARTSGGSSYNEQFF,TGCAGTGCCAGGACTAGCGGGGGGAGCTCCTACAATGAGCAGTTCTTC
TRBJ1-2,few,-,TRBV9,CASSVGGGYYGYTF,TGTGCCAGCAGCGTAGGTGGGGGATACTATGGCTACACCTTC
TRBJ2-3,few,-,TRBV7-3,CASNTGTLTDTQYF,TGTGCCAGCAACACCGGGACTCTCACAGATACGCAGTATTTT
TRBJ2-3,-,-,TRBV29-1,CSADTSVDPDTQYF,TGCAGCGCCGACACCTCGGTCGACCCAGATACGCAGTATTTT
TRBJ2-3,once,-,TRBV11-3,CASSPGTGTPYTGTQYF,TGTGCCAGCAGCCCCGGGACCGGGACCCCTTACACAGGTACGCAGTATTTT
TRBJ2-5,few,TRBD1,TRBV10-3,CAISAHGQGQETQYF,TGTGCCATCAGTGCCCACGGACAGGGACAAGAGACCCAGTACTTC
TRBJ2-2,-,-,TRBV12-3/TRBV12-4,CASSFRPTGELFF,TGTGCCAGCAGTTTCCGACCTACCGGGGAGCTGTTTTTT